This T cell receptor beta chain was retrieved from a study of human T cells and chemical hapten exposure. Study results and limitations: DPC sensitization produced no change in TCRs with frequency above 1 in 1000.

In TCRdb, the RACE reads were re-called with MiXCR into one record per CDR3 protein. The data hold 65,000 to 90,000 distinct CDR3 sequences, with 6.6% observed a single time. This clonotype was observed a few times. The target antigen is unknown. As for time point: patch test 2, 6 weeks after DPC sensitization. Described treatment: therapeutic diphenylcyclopropenone sensitization with weekly scalp DPC. The CDR3 is 12 residues long. V was shortened by 3 bases and J by 3 bases, with 5 bases between the two germline ends. In germline, CDR1 is LGHDT, CDR2 YNNKEL (reference sequence). This sequence joins TRBV3-1 and TRBJ1-1; D not resolved. Sequencing was performed on whole blood, taken in connection with sensitization to the hapten diphenylcyclopropenone (DPC). The source of this sequence is a woman aged 25 to 39 with alopecia areata. Some clones in this sample may be carry-over from other donors' samples. The DNA for the CDR3 is TGTGCCAGCAGCCAGGGAGACACTGAAGCTTTCTTT. Amino acids: CASSQGDTEAFF. Drawing the rest from reference TRBV3-1 and TRBJ1-1, the complete variable domain is DTAVSQTPKYLVTQMGNDKSIKCEQNLGHDTMYWYKQDSKKFLKIMFSYNNKELIINETVPNRFSPKSPDKAHLNLHINSLELGDSAVYFCASSQGDTEAFFGQGTRLTVV.